Detailed here is one T cell receptor beta chain. Its matching antigen is unknown. Trimming removed 3 bases from V and 0 bases from J; junction bases left unmatched: 5. There are 15 residues in the CDR3. CDR1 is SGHRS and CDR2 is YFSETQ in the germline V gene. Researchers ran the PCR with 60 Vbeta and 13 Jbeta primers. Produced via immunoSEQ multiplex PCR; TCRdb's table is partial and in-frame only. Its table lists tens of thousands of clones. These data are taken from a study of cytomegalovirus exposure and HLA in healthy donors. Whole-study results and caveats: TCR beta chains associated with HLA were, in a later analysis, more clonally expanded than equally common others. A cluster of highly shared sequence variants was likely a sequencing artifact. Within an earlier analysis, most TCR beta V segments proved productive either about 87% or about 30% of the time.

The sample was PBMCs. This TCR was recovered from a man aged 35 to 55 in good health and CMV-seronegative. This chain links TRBV5-1 with TRBJ1-1; 7 nucleotides agree with TRBD1. DNA for the CDR3: TGCGCCAGCAGCTGGGGACAGTCCATGAACACTGAAGCTTTCTTT. This codes for CASSWGQSMNTEAFF.